The next 12 T cell receptor beta chains were all read from a single sample in a study of Graves' ophthalmopathy and Graves' hyperthyroidism. RNA served as the template for amplifying TCR beta CDR3 regions. The library came from an HTBI-primed first-round RT-PCR and a second-round multiplex PCR. TCRdb re-analysed the multiplex PCR reads in MiXCR, keeping a single row per CDR3 protein. In the table there are a few hundred thousand distinct CDR3 sequences, about 18% of which are singletons. The material sequenced was peripheral blood. These receptor sequences come from an adult woman with stable Graves' hyperthyroidism.

This clonotype occurred many times. The chain recombines TRBV7-2 with TRBJ2-5; 8 nucleotides match TRBD1. Germline CDR1 SGHTA, CDR2 FQGNSA. Trimming at V came to 3 bases and at J to 5 bases, leaving 5 bases not matched to a gene. The CDR3 has 14 amino acids. This CDR3 is CASSFQGAGETQYF. CDR3 nucleotide sequence: TGTGCCAGCAGCTTCCAGGGGGCCGGGGAGACCCAGTACTTC.

This clonotype has ten or more counts. The chain carries TRBV6-1 and TRBJ2-7; TRBD1 aligns across 7 bases. This CDR3 contains 15 residues. V was pared by 7 bases and J by 7 bases, with 16 bases of the junction left unmatched. Germline V CDR1 and CDR2: MNHNS, SASEGT. CDR3 sequence reads: CASTTRGTDFWEQYF. The CDR3 DNA reads as TGTGCCAGCACAACCCGAGGGACAGACTTCTGGGAGCAGTACTTC.

This clonotype was found many times. This rearrangement joins TRBV7-8 to TRBJ2-3, with TRBD2 matching 9 bases. The CDR3 is 18 amino acids. With 2 bases clipped from V and 2 bases from J, the junction kept 11 bases outside the gene matches. Looked up from germline, CDR1 is SGHVS and CDR2 is FQNEAQ. CDR3 amino acids: CASSLPALPSGTTDTQYF. DNA of the CDR3: TGTGCCAGCAGCTTACCGGCCCTTCCTAGCGGGACCACAGATACGCAGTATTTT.

The chain joins TRBV6-2 or TRBV6-3 to TRBJ1-3, with no clear D. With 8 bases removed from V and 3 bases from J, the gap between germline ends came to 17 bases. Germline CDR1 is MNHEY and CDR2 is SVGEGT. The CDR3 totals 15 residues. The CDR3 DNA reads TGTGCCAGCTGCCTCCGAGGCCTCCTTGGAAACACCATATATTTT. Encoded protein: CASCLRGLLGNTIYF.

The chain combines TRBV28 with TRBJ2-4; 8 nucleotides align to TRBD1. The germline V gene has CDR1 MDHEN and CDR2 SYDVKM. V dropped 6 bases and J dropped 5; count of bases not matched to a gene: 3. The CDR3 extends over 13 amino acids. In DNA, the CDR3 is TGTGCCAGCAGACAGGACAGGGAAAACATTCAGTACTTC. Translation gives CASRQDRENIQYF.

This clonotype was recorded at least ten times. The chain is built from TRBV6-2 or TRBV6-3 and TRBJ2-2, with 8 bases lining up with TRBD2. CDR3 length: 16 amino acids. Germline lookup yields CDR1 MNHEY and CDR2 SVGEGT. After removal of 5 bases from V and 2 bases from J, the junction contained 7 bases not matched to a gene. The CDR3 loop is CASSALAGTNTGELFF. CDR3 coding DNA: TGTGCCAGCAGTGCTTTAGCGGGAACCAACACCGGGGAGCTGTTTTTT.

This clonotype has ten or more counts. The chain employs TRBV3-1 and TRBJ1-1; D uncertain. V dropped 7 bases and J dropped 1 base, with 10 bases sitting between them. Germline-derived CDR1 and CDR2 are LGHDT and YNNKEL (reference sequence). This CDR3 region has 13 residues. Written as DNA, the CDR3 is TGTGCCAGCAACGGTAAGGGGAACACTGAAGCTTTCTTT. It yields the protein CASNGKGNTEAFF.

The table lists this clonotype with many counts. The rearrangement uses TRBV11-2 and TRBJ2-7; 11 bases are shared with TRBD2. Germline V gene sequence: CDR1 SGHAT, CDR2 FQNNGV. V lost 5 bases, J lost 1 base, and 10 bases stayed unmatched. The CDR3 is 17 residues long. The CDR3 spells CASSRPGLADGSYEQYF. The CDR3 DNA sequence: TGTGCCAGCAGCCGACCGGGACTAGCGGATGGGTCCTACGAGCAGTACTTC.

This clonotype appeared many times. This sequence may be a read error, since a much larger clone differs from it by one base. V and J are TRBV28 and TRBJ1-1, with TRBD1 identical over 7 bases. V shed 6 bases and J 1 base; nucleotides not matched to a gene: 2. Germline V gives CDR1 MDHEN, CDR2 SYDVKM. There are 13 residues in the CDR3. The CDR3 nucleotides are TGTGCCAGCAGGGGACAGACGAACACTGAAGCTTTCTTT. Amino acids: CASRGQTNTEAFF.

The table lists this clonotype with many counts. The chain links TRBV2 to TRBJ1-2, with TRBD1 matching 10 bases. Losses at the gene ends were 4 bases for V and 8 bases for J; bases not matched to a gene: 4. The germline V gene encodes CDR1 SNHLY and CDR2 FYNNEI. The CDR3 spans 13 residues. Here the CDR3 DNA reads TGTGCCAGCAGTGGGACAGGGGGTCGCGGCTACACCTTC. Residues: CASSGTGGRGYTF.

This clonotype was seen at least ten times. The chain carries TRBV7-2 and TRBJ2-7, with TRBD2 matching 8 bases. The CDR3 is 16 residues long. The trim removed 2 bases at V and 3 bases at J, leaving 9 bases unmatched. The germline V gene has CDR1 SGHTA and CDR2 FQGNSA. CDR3 in amino acids: CASSLRAGDSIYEQYF. For the CDR3, the DNA is TGTGCCAGCAGCTTAAGAGCGGGAGACTCCATCTACGAGCAGTACTTC.

There are many counts of this clonotype. The chain combines TRBV6-5 with TRBJ1-1; 8 nucleotides align to TRBD1. This CDR3 is built from 14 residues. Germline V gives CDR1 MNHEY, CDR2 SVGAGI. The ends lost 3 bases at V and 5 bases at J; junction bases unmatched: 5. CDR3 bases: TGTGCCAGCAGTTATAGGACAGGGAATACTGAAGCTTTCTTT. The encoded protein is CASSYRTGNTEAFF.